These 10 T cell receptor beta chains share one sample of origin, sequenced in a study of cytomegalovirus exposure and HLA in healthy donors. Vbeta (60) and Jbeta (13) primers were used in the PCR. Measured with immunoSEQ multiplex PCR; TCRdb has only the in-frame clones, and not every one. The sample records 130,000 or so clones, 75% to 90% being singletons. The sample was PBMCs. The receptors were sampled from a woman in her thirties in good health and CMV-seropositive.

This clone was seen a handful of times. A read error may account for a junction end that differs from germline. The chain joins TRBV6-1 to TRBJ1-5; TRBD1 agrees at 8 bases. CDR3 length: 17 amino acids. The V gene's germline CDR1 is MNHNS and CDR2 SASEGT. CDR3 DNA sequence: TGTGCCATCAGTGAGATGCAGGGGGCGGGGGGCAATCAGCCCCAGCATTTT. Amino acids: CAISEMQGAGGNQPQHF.

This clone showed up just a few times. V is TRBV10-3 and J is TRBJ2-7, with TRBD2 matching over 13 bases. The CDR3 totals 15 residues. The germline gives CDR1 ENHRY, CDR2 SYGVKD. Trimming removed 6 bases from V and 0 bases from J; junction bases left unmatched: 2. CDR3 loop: CAISRTSGSSYEQYF. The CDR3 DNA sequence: TGTGCCATCAGCCGGACTAGCGGGAGCTCCTACGAGCAGTACTTC.

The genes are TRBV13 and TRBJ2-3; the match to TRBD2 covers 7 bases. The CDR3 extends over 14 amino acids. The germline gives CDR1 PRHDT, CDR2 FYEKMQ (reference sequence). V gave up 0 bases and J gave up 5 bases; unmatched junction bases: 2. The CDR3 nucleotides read TGTGCCAGCAGCTTAGGGCGGGAGATAGATACGCAGTATTTT. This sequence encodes CASSLGREIDTQYF.

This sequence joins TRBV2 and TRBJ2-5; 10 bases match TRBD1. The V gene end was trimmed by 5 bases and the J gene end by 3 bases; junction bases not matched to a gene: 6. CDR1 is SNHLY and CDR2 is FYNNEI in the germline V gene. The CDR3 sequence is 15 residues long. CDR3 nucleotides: TGTGCCAGCAGTTCCCTGACAGGGGGCGAAGAGACCCAGTACTTC. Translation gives CASSSLTGGEETQYF.

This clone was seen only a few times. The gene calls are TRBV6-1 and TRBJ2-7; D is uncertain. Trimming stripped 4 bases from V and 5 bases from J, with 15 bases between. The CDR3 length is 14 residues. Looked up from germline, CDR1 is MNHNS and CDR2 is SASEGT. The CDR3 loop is CASSVTVSSDEQYF. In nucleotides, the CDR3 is TGTGCCAGCAGTGTTACGGTTTCCTCTGACGAGCAGTACTTC.

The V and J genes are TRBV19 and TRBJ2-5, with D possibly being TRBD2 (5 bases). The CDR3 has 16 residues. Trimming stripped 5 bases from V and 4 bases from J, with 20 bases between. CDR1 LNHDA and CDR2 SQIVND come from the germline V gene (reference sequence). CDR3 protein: CASSLGGVPSGETQYF. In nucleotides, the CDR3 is TGTGCCAGTAGTCTTGGCGGTGTCCCAAGCGGAGAGACCCAGTACTTC.

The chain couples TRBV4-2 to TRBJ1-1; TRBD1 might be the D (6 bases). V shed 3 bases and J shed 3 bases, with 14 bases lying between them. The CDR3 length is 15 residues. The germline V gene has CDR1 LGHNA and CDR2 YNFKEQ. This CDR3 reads CASSHEFQGYTEAFF. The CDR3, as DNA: TGTGCCAGCAGCCATGAATTTCAGGGGTACACTGAAGCTTTCTTT.

CDR3 amino acids: CASSRDWHSYEQYF. The CDR3 region has the DNA TGTGCCAGCAGCCGGGACTGGCACTCCTACGAGCAGTACTTC. The chain recombines TRBV11-2 with TRBJ2-7; perhaps TRBD2 as D (6 bases). Germline V CDR1 and CDR2: SGHAT, FQNNGV. V lost 5 bases and J 0 bases, leaving 11 bases between the germline ends. CDR3 size: 14 residues.

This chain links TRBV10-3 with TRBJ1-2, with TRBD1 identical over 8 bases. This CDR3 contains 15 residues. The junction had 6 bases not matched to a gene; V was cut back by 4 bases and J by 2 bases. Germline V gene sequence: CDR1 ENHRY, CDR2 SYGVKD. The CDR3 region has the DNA TGTGCCATCAGTGGGTCCCAGGGGGCGAACTATGGCTACACCTTC. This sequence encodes CAISGSQGANYGYTF.

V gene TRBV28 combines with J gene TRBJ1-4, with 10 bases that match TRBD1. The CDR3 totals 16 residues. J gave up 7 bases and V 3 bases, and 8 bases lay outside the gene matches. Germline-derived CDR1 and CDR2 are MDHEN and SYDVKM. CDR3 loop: CASSFQPGQGTEKLFF. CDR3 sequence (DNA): TGTGCCAGCAGTTTTCAACCGGGACAGGGGACTGAAAAACTGTTTTTT.